This T cell receptor beta chain was recorded in a study of shared clonotypes between healthy human individuals. Looking at the study overall: A couple of women and three men aged 18 to 49 served as donors.

Clones were read by immunoSEQ multiplex PCR, and TCRdb kept only the in-frame ones, dropping some. The sample yields some 1 million clones, approximately 76% seen once. Division of CD4+ cells produced a CD45RA+ naive subset and a CD45RA-negative memory subset. The sequence was collected from a man between 18 and 35 years old in good health. The sample comprised memory CD4+ T cells sorted from blood. The sample's subset: CD45RA-negative fraction.

Written as DNA, the CDR3 is TGTGCCATCCCCCCGCGGGGGGCCGGGAACACCGGGGAGCTGTTTTTT. Its protein is CAIPPRGAGNTGELFF. This chain connects TRBV7-9 to TRBJ2-2, with 8 bases identical to TRBD2. J lost 1 base, V lost 10 bases, and 11 bases had no gene match. Germline-derived CDR1 and CDR2 are SEHNR and FQNEAQ (reference sequence). The CDR3 loop spans 16 amino acids.